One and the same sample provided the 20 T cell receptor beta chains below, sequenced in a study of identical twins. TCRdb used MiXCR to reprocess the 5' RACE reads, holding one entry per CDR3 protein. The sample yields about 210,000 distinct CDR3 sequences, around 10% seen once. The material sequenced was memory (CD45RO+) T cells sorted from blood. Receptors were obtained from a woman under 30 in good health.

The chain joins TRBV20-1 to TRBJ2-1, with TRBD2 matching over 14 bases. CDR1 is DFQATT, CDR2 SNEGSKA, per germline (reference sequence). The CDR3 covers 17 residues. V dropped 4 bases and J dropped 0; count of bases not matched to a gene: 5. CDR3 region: CSATGLAGAGSYNEQFF. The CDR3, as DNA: TGCAGTGCTACGGGACTAGCGGGAGCGGGCTCCTACAATGAGCAGTTCTTC.

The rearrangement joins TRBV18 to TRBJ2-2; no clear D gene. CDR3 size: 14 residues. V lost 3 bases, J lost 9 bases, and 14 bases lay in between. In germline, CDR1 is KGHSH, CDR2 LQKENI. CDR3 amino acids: CASSPNREPRELFF. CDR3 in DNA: TGTGCCAGCTCACCCAATAGAGAGCCGCGGGAGCTGTTTTTT. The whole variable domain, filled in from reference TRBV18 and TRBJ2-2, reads NAGVMQNPRHLVRRRGQEARLRCSPMKGHSHVYWYRQLPEEGLKFMVYLQKENIIDESGMPKERFSAEFPKEGPSILRIQQVVRGDSAAYFCASSPNREPRELFFGEGSRLTVL.

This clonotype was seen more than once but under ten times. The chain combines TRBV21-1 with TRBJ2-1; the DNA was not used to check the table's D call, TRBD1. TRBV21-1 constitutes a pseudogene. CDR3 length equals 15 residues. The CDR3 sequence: CASSNTSQGDDEQFF. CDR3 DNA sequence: TGTGCCAGCAGCAATACGTCCCAGGGGGATGATGAGCAGTTCTTC.

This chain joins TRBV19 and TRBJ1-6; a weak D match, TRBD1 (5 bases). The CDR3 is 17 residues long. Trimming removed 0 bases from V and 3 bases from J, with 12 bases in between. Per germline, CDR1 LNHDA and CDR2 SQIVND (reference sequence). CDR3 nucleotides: TGTGCCAGTAGTATAGACCCGGGGCCGCGCTATAATTCACCCCTCCACTTT. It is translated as CASSIDPGPRYNSPLHF.

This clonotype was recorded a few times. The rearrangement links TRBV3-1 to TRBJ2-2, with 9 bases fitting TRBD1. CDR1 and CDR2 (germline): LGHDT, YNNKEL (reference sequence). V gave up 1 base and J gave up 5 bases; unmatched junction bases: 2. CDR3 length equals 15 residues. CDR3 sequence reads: CASSQGTGATGELFF. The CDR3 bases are TGTGCCAGCAGCCAAGGGACAGGGGCGACCGGGGAGCTGTTTTTT.

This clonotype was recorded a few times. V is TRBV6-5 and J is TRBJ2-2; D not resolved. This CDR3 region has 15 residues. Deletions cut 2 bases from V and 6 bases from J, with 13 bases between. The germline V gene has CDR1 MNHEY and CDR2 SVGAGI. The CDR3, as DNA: TGTGCCAGCAGTTACCCCGGAGTCCGTCCCGGGGAGCTGTTTTTT. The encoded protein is CASSYPGVRPGELFF.

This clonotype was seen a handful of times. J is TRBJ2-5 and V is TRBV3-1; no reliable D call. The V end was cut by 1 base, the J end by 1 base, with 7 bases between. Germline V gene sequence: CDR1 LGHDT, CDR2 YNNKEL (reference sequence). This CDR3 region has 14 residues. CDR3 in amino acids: CASSQVLFQETQYF. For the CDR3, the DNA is TGTGCCAGCAGCCAAGTACTGTTCCAAGAGACCCAGTACTTC.

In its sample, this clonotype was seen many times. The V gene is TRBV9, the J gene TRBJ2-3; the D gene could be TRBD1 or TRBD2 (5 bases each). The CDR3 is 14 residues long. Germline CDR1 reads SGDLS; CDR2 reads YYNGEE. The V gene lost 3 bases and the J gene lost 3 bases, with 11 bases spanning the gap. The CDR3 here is CASSDLWGTDTQYF. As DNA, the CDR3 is TGTGCCAGCAGCGACCTCTGGGGGACAGATACGCAGTATTTT.

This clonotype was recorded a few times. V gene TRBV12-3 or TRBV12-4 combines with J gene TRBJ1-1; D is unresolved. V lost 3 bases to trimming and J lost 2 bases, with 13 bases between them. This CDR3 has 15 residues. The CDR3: CASSLRYSLNTEAFF. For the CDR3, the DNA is TGTGCCAGCAGTTTGAGGTACAGTCTAAACACTGAAGCTTTCTTT.

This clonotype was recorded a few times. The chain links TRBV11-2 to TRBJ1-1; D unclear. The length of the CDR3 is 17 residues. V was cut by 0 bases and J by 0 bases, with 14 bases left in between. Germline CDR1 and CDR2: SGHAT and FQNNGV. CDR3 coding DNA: TGTGCCAGCAGCTTAGATTGGGTTGGGAGCCTGAACACTGAAGCTTTCTTT. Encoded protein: CASSLDWVGSLNTEAFF.

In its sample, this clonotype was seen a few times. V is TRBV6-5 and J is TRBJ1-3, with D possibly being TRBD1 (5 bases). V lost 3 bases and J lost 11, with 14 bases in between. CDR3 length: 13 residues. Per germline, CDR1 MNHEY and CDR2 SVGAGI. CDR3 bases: TGTGCCAGCAGTTATCCCTTCGGGGGTCCCATATATTTT. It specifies CASSYPFGGPIYF.

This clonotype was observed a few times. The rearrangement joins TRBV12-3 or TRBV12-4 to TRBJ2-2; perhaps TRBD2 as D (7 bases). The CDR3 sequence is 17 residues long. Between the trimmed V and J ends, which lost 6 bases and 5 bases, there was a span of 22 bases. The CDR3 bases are TGTGCCAGCAGCAAAACAGTGGGGGGGCTTAAAACCGGGGAGCTGTTTTTT. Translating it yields CASSKTVGGLKTGELFF.

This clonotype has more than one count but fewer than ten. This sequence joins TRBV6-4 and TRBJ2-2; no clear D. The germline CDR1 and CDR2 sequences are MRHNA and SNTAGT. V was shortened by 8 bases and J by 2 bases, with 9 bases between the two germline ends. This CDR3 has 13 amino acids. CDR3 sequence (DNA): TGTGCCAGCGCCGAGAAAAACACCGGGGAGCTGTTTTTT. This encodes CASAEKNTGELFF.

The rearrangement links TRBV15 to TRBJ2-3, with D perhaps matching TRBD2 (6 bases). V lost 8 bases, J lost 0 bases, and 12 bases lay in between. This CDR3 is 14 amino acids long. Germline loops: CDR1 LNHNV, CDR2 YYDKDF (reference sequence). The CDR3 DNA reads TGTGCCACCGGGCTAGGGAGGAGCACAGATACGCAGTATTTT. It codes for CATGLGRSTDTQYF.

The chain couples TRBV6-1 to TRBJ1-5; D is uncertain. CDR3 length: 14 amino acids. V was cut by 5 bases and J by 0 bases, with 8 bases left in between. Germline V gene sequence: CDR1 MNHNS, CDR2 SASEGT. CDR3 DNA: TGTGCCAGCAGTCGGGAAGTTAGCAATCAGCCCCAGCATTTT. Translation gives CASSREVSNQPQHF.

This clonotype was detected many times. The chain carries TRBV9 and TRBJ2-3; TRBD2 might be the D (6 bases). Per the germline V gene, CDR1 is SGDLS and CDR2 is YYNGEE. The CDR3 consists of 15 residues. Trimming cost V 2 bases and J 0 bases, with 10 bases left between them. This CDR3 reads CASSVSGTSTDTQYF. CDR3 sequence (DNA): TGTGCCAGCAGCGTTAGCGGAACTAGCACAGATACGCAGTATTTT.

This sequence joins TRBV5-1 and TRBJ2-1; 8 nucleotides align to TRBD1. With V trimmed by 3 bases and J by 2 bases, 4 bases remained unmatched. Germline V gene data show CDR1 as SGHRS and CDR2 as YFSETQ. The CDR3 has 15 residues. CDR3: CASSSGQGAYNEQFF. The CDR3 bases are TGCGCCAGCAGCTCCGGACAGGGTGCCTACAATGAGCAGTTCTTC.

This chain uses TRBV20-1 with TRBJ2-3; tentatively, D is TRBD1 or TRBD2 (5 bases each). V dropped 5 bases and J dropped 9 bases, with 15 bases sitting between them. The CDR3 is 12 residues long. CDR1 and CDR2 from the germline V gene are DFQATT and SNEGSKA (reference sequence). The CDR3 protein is CSAPGPGETQYF. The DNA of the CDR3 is TGCAGTGCTCCGGGACCAGGCGAGACGCAGTATTTT.

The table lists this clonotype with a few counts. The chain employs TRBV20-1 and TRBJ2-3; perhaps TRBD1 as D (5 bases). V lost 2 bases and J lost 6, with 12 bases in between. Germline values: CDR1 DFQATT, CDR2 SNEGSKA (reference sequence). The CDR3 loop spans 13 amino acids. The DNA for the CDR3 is TGCAGTGCTAGACCGTCAGGGTTCGATACGCAGTATTTT. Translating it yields CSARPSGFDTQYF.

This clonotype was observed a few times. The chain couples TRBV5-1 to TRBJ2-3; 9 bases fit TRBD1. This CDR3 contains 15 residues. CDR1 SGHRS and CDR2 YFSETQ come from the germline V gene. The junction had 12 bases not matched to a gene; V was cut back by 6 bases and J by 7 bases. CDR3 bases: TGCGCCAGCACCCCCGGGACAGGGACTTTTTATACGCAGTATTTT. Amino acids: CASTPGTGTFYTQYF.